This T cell receptor beta chain was obtained from a study of blood T cells in healthy people across ages. A minimum of 7 million PBMCs was isolated per sample. A word on this clonotype: Its matching antigen is unknown.

Next came a second PCR, run for about 7 to 12 cycles, which used a sample-barcoded 5' primer along with a J-beta primer mix. TCRdb re-called the 5' RACE reads with MiXCR, one entry per CDR3 protein. Of fewer than 2 million distinct CDR3 sequences listed, more than 35% are singletons. Study-wide results and caveats: The study could not conclusively compare naive and antigen-experienced cells, given its unsorted PBMCs.

The sample consisted of blood. The receptor comes from a human donor in good health.

CDR3 region: CASNLLGGGTDTQYF. CDR3 nucleotides: TGTGCCAGCAACCTACTAGGGGGGGGCACAGATACGCAGTATTTT. This rearrangement joins TRBV6-5 to TRBJ2-3; perhaps TRBD2 as D (7 bases). Germline V gene lookup returns CDR1 MNHEY and CDR2 SVGAGI. Trimming removed 7 bases from V and 1 base from J, with 15 bases in between. The CDR3 totals 15 residues.